The 32 T cell receptor beta chains below all came from one sample that was sequenced in a study of memory CD4+ T cells and cytomegalovirus serostatus. The sort gate was single viable CD3+CD4+CD8-CD45RO+ cells for memory CD4+ T cells. The method was immunoSEQ multiplex PCR; TCRdb's version includes in-frame clones alone and lacks a portion of them. Here the sample spans about 27,000 clones, more than 60% being singletons. Sequenced sample: memory CD4+ T cells from blood. The receptors were sampled from an adult in good health and CMV-seronegative.

This clone was picked up a small number of times. The CDR3 reads CASSYRSIGYGYTF. The CDR3 DNA reads TGTGCCAGCAGTTACAGAAGCATTGGCTATGGCTACACCTTC. The J gene is TRBJ1-2, the V gene TRBV6-5; no firm D call. Trimming removed 2 bases at V and 4 bases at J, with 11 bases between. Germline V CDR1 and CDR2: MNHEY, SVGAGI. The CDR3 runs 14 residues.

The V gene is TRBV29-1, the J gene TRBJ1-4; the match to TRBD1 covers 7 bases. CDR1 is SQVTM and CDR2 is ANQGSEA in the germline V gene. Trimming at V came to 7 bases and at J to 3 bases, leaving 8 bases not matched to a gene. This CDR3 region has 14 residues. The CDR3 region has the DNA TGCAGCGCTAAAAGACAGGGCGCTAATGAAAAACTGTTTTTT. Amino acids: CSAKRQGANEKLFF.

This rearrangement joins TRBV19 to TRBJ1-5, with D hard to call. Germline V gives CDR1 LNHDA, CDR2 SQIVND (reference sequence). The CDR3 runs to 13 residues. Trimming took 4 bases from V and 8 from J, leaving 12 bases between them. This CDR3 reads CASSKGQFEPQHF. The CDR3, as DNA: TGTGCCAGTAGTAAAGGCCAGTTTGAGCCCCAGCATTTT.

This chain joins TRBV7-9 and TRBJ1-6; a weak D match, TRBD1 (5 bases). The length of the CDR3 is 15 residues. CDR1 is SEHNR, CDR2 FQNEAQ, per germline (reference sequence). Trimming left V 7 bases short and J 7 bases short, with 17 bases between. This CDR3 reads CASTLPQGGNSPLHF. CDR3 coding DNA: TGTGCCAGCACCCTTCCGCAGGGCGGCAATTCACCCCTCCACTTT.

The CDR3 DNA reads TGTGCCAGCAGCGCGCACGGGGGGACAACTTATGGCTACACCTTC. The encoded protein is CASSAHGGTTYGYTF. The chain recombines TRBV7-3 with TRBJ1-2; D possibly corresponds to TRBD1 (6 bases). This CDR3 is 15 amino acids long. Germline CDR1 SGHTA, CDR2 FQGTGA. V lost 5 bases to trimming and J lost 5 bases, with 18 bases between them.

The V and J genes are TRBV4-3 and TRBJ2-3; 13 positions match TRBD2. V shed 4 bases, J shed 0 bases, and the junction held 7 bases outside the gene matches. The CDR3 totals 18 residues. From germline, CDR1 is LGHNA and CDR2 YSLEER. The CDR3 here is CASSRTGTSGTSTDTQYF. CDR3 DNA: TGCGCCAGCAGCCGGACCGGGACTAGCGGGACCAGCACAGATACGCAGTATTTT.

The chain has TRBV25-1 and TRBJ2-7; D is unresolved. Trimming stripped 5 bases from V and 0 bases from J, with 11 bases between. This CDR3 has 14 amino acids. Germline assignment: CDR1 MGHDK and CDR2 SYGVNS. This CDR3 is CASSKDRLSYEQYF. The CDR3 nucleotides read TGTGCCAGCAGTAAGGACCGGCTCTCCTACGAGCAGTACTTC.

This clone was recorded a few times. The CDR3 is CSVANREDQPQHF. The CDR3 DNA reads as TGCAGCGTCGCGAACAGGGAAGATCAGCCCCAGCATTTT. The chain couples TRBV29-1 to TRBJ1-5, with TRBD1 as a possible D gene (6 bases). CDR3 length equals 13 residues. Trimming took off 6 bases at V and 5 bases at J, with 14 bases between the two ends. The germline CDR1 and CDR2 sequences are SQVTM and ANQGSEA. The full variable domain, with the rest looked up from reference TRBV29-1 and TRBJ1-5, is SAVISQKPSRDICQRGTSLTIQCQVDSQVTMMFWYRQQPGQSLTLIATANQGSEATYESGFVIDKFPISRPNLTFSTLTVSNMSPEDSSIYLCSVANREDQPQHFGDGTRLSIL.

The V call is TRBV4-2, the J call TRBJ1-6; D gene uncertain. CDR1 LGHNA and CDR2 YNFKEQ come from the germline V gene. This CDR3 region has 15 residues. The V and J ends lost 0 bases and 7 bases respectively, with 10 bases between them. CDR3 protein: CASSQEESRNSPLHF. In DNA form, the CDR3 reads TGTGCCAGCAGCCAAGAAGAAAGCAGAAATTCACCCCTCCACTTT.

The V gene is TRBV5-1, the J gene TRBJ2-4, with 7 nucleotides matching TRBD2. Per germline, CDR1 SGHRS and CDR2 YFSETQ. The CDR3 extends over 16 amino acids. The V and J ends lost 5 bases and 0 bases, in that order; junction bases with no gene match: 8. The CDR3, as DNA: TGCGCCAGCAGGGAGGGAGGGAACTTAGCCAAAAACATTCAGTACTTC. Its translation is CASREGGNLAKNIQYF.

J is TRBJ1-1 and V is TRBV7-2; 8 bases map to TRBD1. CDR1 SGHTA and CDR2 FQGNSA come from the germline V gene. The CDR3 contains 15 residues. Trimming cost V 5 bases and J 5 bases; bases outside gene matches: 10. The CDR3 DNA is TGTGCCAGCAGCCCAGGAAGACAGGGGTCAACTGAAGCTTTCTTT. Its protein product is CASSPGRQGSTEAFF.

The chain joins TRBV6-1 to TRBJ2-3; 10 nucleotides align to TRBD2. V trimming: 3 bases; J trimming: 8 bases; junction bases outside the gene matches: 23. The CDR3 consists of 20 residues. Germline V gene lookup returns CDR1 MNHNS and CDR2 SASEGT. The CDR3 is CASSERSSGGNTAQRVTQYF. In DNA form, the CDR3 reads TGTGCCAGCAGTGAGCGTTCTAGCGGGGGAAACACTGCCCAAAGGGTTACGCAGTATTTT.

The chain combines TRBV7-9 with TRBJ2-1, with 14 positions matching TRBD2. Germline assignment: CDR1 SEHNR and CDR2 FQNEAQ (reference sequence). This CDR3 contains 17 residues. V lost 5 bases, J lost 5 bases, and 8 bases stayed unmatched. CDR3 residues: CASSRGLAGGKNNEQFF. The CDR3 DNA is TGTGCCAGCAGCCGAGGACTAGCGGGGGGTAAAAACAATGAGCAGTTCTTC.

The V and J genes are TRBV5-1 and TRBJ2-3, with D maybe TRBD1 (6 bases). The germline V gene encodes CDR1 SGHRS and CDR2 YFSETQ. V was pared by 0 bases and J by 4 bases, with 15 bases between. CDR3 length equals 16 residues. CDR3 sequence (DNA): TGCGCCAGCAGCTTGGCAGGGACATTATCCGCAGATACGCAGTATTTT. This encodes CASSLAGTLSADTQYF.

V is TRBV19 and J is TRBJ2-3; D gene unclear. The CDR3 consists of 14 residues. V was shortened by 4 bases and J by 2 bases, with 10 bases between the two germline ends. In germline, CDR1 is LNHDA, CDR2 SQIVND (reference sequence). CDR3 DNA: TGTGCCAGTAGTACCCCCGGGTCCACAGATACGCAGTATTTT. Residues: CASSTPGSTDTQYF. The variable domain in full, completed from reference TRBV19 and TRBJ2-3, reads DGGITQSPKYLFRKEGQNVTLSCEQNLNHDAMYWYRQDPGQGLRLIYYSQIVNDFQKGDIAEGYSVSREKKESFPLTVTSAQKNPTAFYLCASSTPGSTDTQYFGPGTRLTVL.

In regard to this clone: The same CDR3 can be traced to other DNA sequences in this sample. This chain links TRBV7-8 with TRBJ2-5; 11 nucleotides match TRBD2. Germline CDR1 SGHVS, CDR2 FQNEAQ. The CDR3 covers 16 residues. Trimming took 1 base from V and 1 from J; bases not matched to a gene: 2. The CDR3 protein is CASSLGLAGGQETQYF. The CDR3, as DNA: TGTGCCAGCAGCTTAGGTCTAGCGGGGGGCCAAGAGACCCAGTACTTC.

The sample holds one count of this clone. V gene TRBV7-2 combines with J gene TRBJ1-6; D is ambiguous. CDR3 length equals 16 residues. CDR1 and CDR2 from the germline V gene are SGHTA and FQGNSA. V lost 2 bases to trimming and J lost 3 bases, with 11 bases between them. CDR3 DNA sequence: TGTGCCAGCAGCTTAATTCGGGGAGGCTATAATTCACCCCTCCACTTT. It specifies CASSLIRGGYNSPLHF.

The genes are TRBV7-2 and TRBJ2-5; D possibly uses TRBD1 or TRBD2 (5 bases each). The CDR3 loop spans 16 amino acids. V was clipped by 4 bases and J by 4 bases, with 19 bases between them. Germline V gene lookup returns CDR1 SGHTA and CDR2 FQGNSA. The CDR3 loop is CASSSIRAVGGETQYF. The CDR3 nucleotides read TGTGCCAGCAGCTCGATCAGGGCCGTAGGAGGAGAGACCCAGTACTTC. The whole variable domain, remainder taken from reference TRBV7-2 and TRBJ2-5, is GAGVSQSPSNKVTEKGKDVELRCDPISGHTALYWYRQSLGQGLEFLIYFQGNSAPDKSGLPSDRFSAERTGGSVSTLTIQRTQQEDSAVYLCASSSIRAVGGETQYFGPGTRLLVL.

The chain couples TRBV7-3 to TRBJ2-5; TRBD2 matches at 8 bases. J gave up 2 bases and V 2 bases, and 7 bases lay outside the gene matches. The CDR3 consists of 16 residues. Germline V gives CDR1 SGHTA, CDR2 FQGTGA. The CDR3 sequence: CASSLFGGARQETQYF. The CDR3 DNA is TGTGCCAGCAGCTTATTCGGGGGGGCCCGACAAGAGACCCAGTACTTC.

The V gene is TRBV7-2, the J gene TRBJ2-1; 10 bases are a match to TRBD2. With V trimmed by 5 bases and J by 3 bases, 4 bases remained unmatched. Germline V gene sequence: CDR1 SGHTA, CDR2 FQGNSA. This CDR3 has 15 amino acids. CDR3 sequence (DNA): TGTGCCAGCAGCGCGGTAGCGGGGGGCTACAATGAGCAGTTCTTC. Its protein is CASSAVAGGYNEQFF. Together with reference TRBV7-2 and TRBJ2-1, the CDR3 gives the full variable domain: GAGVSQSPSNKVTEKGKDVELRCDPISGHTALYWYRQSLGQGLEFLIYFQGNSAPDKSGLPSDRFSAERTGGSVSTLTIQRTQQEDSAVYLCASSAVAGGYNEQFFGPGTRLTVL.

The chain joins TRBV7-2 to TRBJ1-6; 7 nucleotides line up with TRBD1. V shed 4 bases, J shed 3 bases, and the junction held 0 bases outside the gene matches. Germline CDR1 SGHTA, CDR2 FQGNSA. The CDR3 extends over 14 amino acids. DNA of the CDR3: TGTGCCAGCAGCTGGGACAGCTATAATTCACCCCTCCACTTT. Amino acid sequence: CASSWDSYNSPLHF.

This clone occurred a few times. The chain recombines TRBV18 with TRBJ2-1, with D unresolved. This CDR3 has 11 amino acids. CDR1 KGHSH and CDR2 LQKENI come from the germline V gene. V shed 2 bases and J shed 9 bases, with 5 bases lying between them. CDR3 amino acids: CASSPKAEQFF. CDR3 bases: TGTGCCAGCTCACCAAAAGCTGAGCAGTTCTTC.

V and J are TRBV5-4 and TRBJ2-2; 11 bases line up with TRBD2. The length of the CDR3 is 17 residues. J was trimmed by 3 bases and V by 2 bases; bases with no gene match: 6. The V gene's germline CDR1 is SGHNT and CDR2 YYREEE (reference sequence). The CDR3 DNA follows: TGTGCCAGCAGCTTTTATAGCGGGGGGGCCCACACCGGGGAGCTGTTTTTT. It specifies CASSFYSGGAHTGELFF.

J is TRBJ1-2 and V is TRBV5-4, with TRBD1 matching over 9 bases. This CDR3 spans 16 amino acids. J gave up 6 bases and V 0 bases, and 9 bases lay outside the gene matches. Germline lookup yields CDR1 SGHNT and CDR2 YYREEE (reference sequence). The CDR3 DNA follows: TGTGCCAGCAGCTTGGCCCATTTGACAGGGGGTGATGGCTACACCTTC. This codes for CASSLAHLTGGDGYTF.

The J gene is TRBJ1-1, the V gene TRBV19, with D maybe TRBD1 (6 bases). Trimming shortened V by 6 bases and J by 0 bases, and 17 bases separated the two germline ends. The CDR3 contains 16 residues. CDR1 is LNHDA and CDR2 is SQIVND in the germline V gene (reference sequence). CDR3 amino acids: CASRTGNGVVNTEAFF. DNA of the CDR3: TGTGCCAGTAGGACAGGCAACGGCGTGGTGAACACTGAAGCTTTCTTT.

The chain recombines TRBV29-1 with TRBJ1-1; maybe TRBD1 (6 bases). The CDR3 extends over 11 amino acids. Trimming left V 8 bases short and J 6 bases short, with 13 bases between. Germline CDR1 reads SQVTM; CDR2 reads ANQGSEA. The CDR3 protein is CSSHRGPEAFF. CDR3 nucleotide sequence: TGCAGCTCCCATCGGGGGCCTGAAGCTTTCTTT. Full variable domain (rest looked up from reference TRBV29-1 and TRBJ1-1): SAVISQKPSRDICQRGTSLTIQCQVDSQVTMMFWYRQQPGQSLTLIATANQGSEATYESGFVIDKFPISRPNLTFSTLTVSNMSPEDSSIYLCSSHRGPEAFFGQGTRLTVV.

The chain's CDR3 is CASSIGGSGGPNQETQYF. Written as DNA, the CDR3 is TGTGCCAGTAGTATAGGGGGTAGCGGGGGACCCAACCAAGAGACCCAGTACTTC. This chain uses TRBV19 with TRBJ2-5; 9 positions agree with TRBD2. Germline CDR1 is LNHDA and CDR2 is SQIVND (reference sequence). The CDR3 is made up of 18 amino acids. The ends lost 1 base at V and 0 bases at J; junction bases unmatched: 9. Using reference TRBV19 and TRBJ2-5 for the parts outside the CDR3, the full variable domain is DGGITQSPKYLFRKEGQNVTLSCEQNLNHDAMYWYRQDPGQGLRLIYYSQIVNDFQKGDIAEGYSVSREKKESFPLTVTSAQKNPTAFYLCASSIGGSGGPNQETQYFGPGTRLLVL.

In the case of this clone: The junction differs from germline at one of its ends, possibly a read error. Written as DNA, the CDR3 is TGTGCCAGCAGATACTCTGGGGCCAACGTCCTGACTTTC. As protein: CASRYSGANVLTF. The chain has TRBV6-5 and TRBJ2-6; no clear D gene. This CDR3 region has 13 residues. Germline assignment: CDR1 MNHEY and CDR2 SVGAGI.

This rearrangement joins TRBV6-1 to TRBJ1-6, with a possible D match to TRBD1 (5 bases). The CDR3 extends over 15 amino acids. V was shortened by 2 bases and J by 7 bases, with 12 bases between the two germline ends. Germline V gene lookup returns CDR1 MNHNS and CDR2 SASEGT. CDR3 DNA sequence: TGTGCCAGCAGTGAATTACGGCAGGGAAATTCACCCCTCCACTTT. This codes for CASSELRQGNSPLHF.

This clone came up a few times. The V and J genes are TRBV29-1 and TRBJ1-1, with unresolved D. CDR3 length equals 13 residues. Germline CDR1 reads SQVTM; CDR2 reads ANQGSEA. The V and J ends lost 0 bases and 1 base respectively, with 6 bases between them. The CDR3 DNA sequence: TGCAGCGTTGAAGACAGCAAGAACACTGAAGCTTTCTTT. Residues: CSVEDSKNTEAFF. Supplemented by reference TRBV29-1 and TRBJ1-1, the full variable domain reads SAVISQKPSRDICQRGTSLTIQCQVDSQVTMMFWYRQQPGQSLTLIATANQGSEATYESGFVIDKFPISRPNLTFSTLTVSNMSPEDSSIYLCSVEDSKNTEAFFGQGTRLTVV.

The CDR3 nucleotides are TGCGCCAGCAGCTTGGACTCGAACTATGGCTACACCTTC. Amino acids: CASSLDSNYGYTF. The chain combines TRBV5-1 with TRBJ1-2; D is ambiguous. Germline CDR1 is SGHRS and CDR2 is YFSETQ. Trimming took off 0 bases at V and 2 bases at J, with 5 bases between the two ends. CDR3 length: 13 amino acids.

The chain uses TRBV30 and TRBJ1-6; 7 bases are shared with TRBD1. The CDR3 is made up of 14 amino acids. V lost 3 bases to trimming and J lost 7 bases; unmatched junction nucleotides: 6. Germline lookup yields CDR1 GTSNPN and CDR2 SVGIG (reference sequence). The CDR3 here is CAWSFGQANSPLHF. The CDR3 nucleotides are TGTGCCTGGAGCTTCGGACAGGCAAATTCACCCCTCCACTTT.